This TCR beta chain was found in a study of blood T cell repertoires in COVID-19. The overall study: From T cells, B-cell-depleted T cells, or PBMCs came the material, which was cDNA or gDNA.

In the original processing: From reference gene primer amplification, estimates of nucleated cell counts were derived. Generated by immunoSEQ multiplex PCR, the TCRdb table keeps only in-frame clones and is missing some. That table is the source of V, J and clone size, and D and trimming were worked out from the DNA. Among under 250,000 clones listed, about 85% were seen once. The CDR3 consists of 14 residues. Germline lookup yields CDR1 LGHDT and CDR2 YNNKEL (reference sequence). V lost 1 base, J lost 5 bases, and 9 bases lay in between. This chain joins TRBV3-1 (or the pseudogene TRBV3-2) and TRBJ1-3, with D possibly being TRBD1 (5 bases). The receptor's source is a man younger than 35 with active or convalescent COVID-19. The sequencing input was peripheral blood. The CDR3 bases are TGTGCCAGCAGCCAAGCGACAGTTAGAAACACCATATATTTT. This gives the protein CASSQATVRNTIYF.